This T cell receptor (beta chain) was observed in a study of T cells in Graves' hyperthyroidism and ophthalmopathy. Using roughly 9.4 ml of fresh peripheral blood, PBMCs were prepared. The CDR3 contains 14 residues. Between the trimmed V and J ends, which lost 1 base and 5 bases, there was a span of 12 bases. CDR1 is SGDLS and CDR2 is YYNGEE in the germline V gene. Researchers took RNA transcripts and amplified the TCR beta CDR3 regions from them. The HTBI primer set was used in a first-round RT-PCR of the TCR CDR3. TCRdb itself ran the multiplex PCR reads through MiXCR, one entry per CDR3 protein. This sample has hundreds of thousands of distinct CDR3 sequences, with around 39% found just once.

The receptor was derived from a man aged 18 to 29 with Graves' hyperthyroidism. The sequenced sample consisted of blood. The chain is built from TRBV9 and TRBJ2-5; D is uncertain. In nucleotides, the CDR3 is TGTGCCAGCAGCGTATCAGTGGCTGGGGAGACCCAGTACTTC. Translation: CASSVSVAGETQYF.